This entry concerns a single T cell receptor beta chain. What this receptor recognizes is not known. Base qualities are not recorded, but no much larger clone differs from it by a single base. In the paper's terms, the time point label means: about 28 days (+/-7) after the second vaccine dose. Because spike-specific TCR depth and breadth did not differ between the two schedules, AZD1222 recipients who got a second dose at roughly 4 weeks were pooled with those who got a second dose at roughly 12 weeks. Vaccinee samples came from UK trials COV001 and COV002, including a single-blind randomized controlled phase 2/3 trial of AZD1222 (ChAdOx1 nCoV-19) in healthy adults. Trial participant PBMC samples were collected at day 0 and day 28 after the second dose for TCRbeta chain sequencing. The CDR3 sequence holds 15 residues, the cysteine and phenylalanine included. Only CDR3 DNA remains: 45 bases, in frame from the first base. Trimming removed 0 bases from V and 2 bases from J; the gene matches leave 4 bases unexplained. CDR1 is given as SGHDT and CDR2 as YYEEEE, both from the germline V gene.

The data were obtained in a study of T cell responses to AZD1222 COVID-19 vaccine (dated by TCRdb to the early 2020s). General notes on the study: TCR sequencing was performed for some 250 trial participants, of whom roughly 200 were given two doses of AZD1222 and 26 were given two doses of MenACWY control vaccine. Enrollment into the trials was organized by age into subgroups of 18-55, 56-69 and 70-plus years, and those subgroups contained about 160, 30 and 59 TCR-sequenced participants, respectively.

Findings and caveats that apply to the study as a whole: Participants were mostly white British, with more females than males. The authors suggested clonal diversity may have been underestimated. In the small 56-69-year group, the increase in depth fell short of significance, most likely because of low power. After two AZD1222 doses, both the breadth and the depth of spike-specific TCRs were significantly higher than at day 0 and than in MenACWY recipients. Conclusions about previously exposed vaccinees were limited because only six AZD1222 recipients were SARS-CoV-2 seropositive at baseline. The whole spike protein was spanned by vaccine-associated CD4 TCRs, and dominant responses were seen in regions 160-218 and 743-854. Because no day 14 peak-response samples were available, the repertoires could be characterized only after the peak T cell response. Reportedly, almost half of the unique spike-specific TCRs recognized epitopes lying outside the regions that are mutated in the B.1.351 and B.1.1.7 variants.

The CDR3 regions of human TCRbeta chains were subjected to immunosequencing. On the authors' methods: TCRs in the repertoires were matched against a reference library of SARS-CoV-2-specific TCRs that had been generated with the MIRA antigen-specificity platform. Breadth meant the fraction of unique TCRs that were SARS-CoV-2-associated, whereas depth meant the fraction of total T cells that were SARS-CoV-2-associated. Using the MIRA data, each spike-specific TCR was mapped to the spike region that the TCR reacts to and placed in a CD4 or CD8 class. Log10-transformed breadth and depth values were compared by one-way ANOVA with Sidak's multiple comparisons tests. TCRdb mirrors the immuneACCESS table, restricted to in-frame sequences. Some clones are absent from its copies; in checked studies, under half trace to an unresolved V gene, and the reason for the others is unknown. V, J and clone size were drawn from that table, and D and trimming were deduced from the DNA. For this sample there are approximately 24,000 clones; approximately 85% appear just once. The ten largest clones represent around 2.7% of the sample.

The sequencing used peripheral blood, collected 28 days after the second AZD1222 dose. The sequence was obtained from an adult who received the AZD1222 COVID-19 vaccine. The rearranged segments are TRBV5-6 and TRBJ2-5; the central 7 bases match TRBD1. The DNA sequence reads TGTGCCAGCAGCTTGGCGGTGACAGGGCAAGAGACCCAGTACTTC. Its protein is CASSLAVTGQETQYF.